This TCR beta chain appears in the sequencing data of a study of T cell repertoires in cytomegalovirus infection. Study information: The study used recently identified HLA-C-restricted and well-studied HLA-B-restricted CMV epitopes. Both a matching HLA type and CMV infection were indicated by public TCR beta signatures. Findings and limits, study-wide: Cumulated frequencies of public TCR beta families served to identify carriers of CMV plus the relevant HLA.

Trimming took 4 bases from V and 6 from J, leaving 7 bases between them. Germline V CDR1 and CDR2: MNHNY, SVGAGI (reference sequence). The CDR3 runs to 12 residues. TCRdb analysed the reads with MiXCR anew, one entry per CDR3 protein. Altogether about 500,000 distinct CDR3 sequences are present, more than 30% being singletons, with the ten largest covering roughly 16%. This clonotype has a handful of counts. The target antigen is unknown. The rearrangement joins TRBV6-6 to TRBJ2-1; D remains ambiguous. This TCR was recovered from a human donor in good health (CMV status not recorded). Some clones in this sample may be carry-over from other donors' samples. Source: cultured PBMCs, taken from culture after CMV antigen stimulation. The CDR3 DNA is TGTGCCAGCAGTTTAAGGGCCAATGAGCAGTTCTTC. Translating it yields CASSLRANEQFF.